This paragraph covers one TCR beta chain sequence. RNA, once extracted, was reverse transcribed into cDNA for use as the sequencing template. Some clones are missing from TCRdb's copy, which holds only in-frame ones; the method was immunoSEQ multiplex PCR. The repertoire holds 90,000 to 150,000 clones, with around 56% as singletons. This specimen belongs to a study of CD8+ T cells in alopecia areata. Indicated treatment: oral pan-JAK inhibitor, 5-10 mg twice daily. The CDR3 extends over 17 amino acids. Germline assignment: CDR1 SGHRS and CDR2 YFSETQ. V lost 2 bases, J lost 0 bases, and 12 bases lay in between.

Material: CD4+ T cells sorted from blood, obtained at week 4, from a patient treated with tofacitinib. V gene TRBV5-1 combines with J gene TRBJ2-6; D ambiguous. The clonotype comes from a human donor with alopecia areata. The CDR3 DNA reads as TGCGCCAGCAGCTTTCTTTTCGATCCCTCTGGGGCCAACGTCCTGACTTTC. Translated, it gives CASSFLFDPSGANVLTF.